The 30 T cell receptor beta chains below were found in one sample sequenced in a study of T cells in tumors after PD-1 blockade. Using immunoSEQ multiplex PCR, the repertoire was profiled, and TCRdb retains in-frame clones only, with some absent. The sample shows 23,000 or so clones, around four fifths of them seen only once. Source: PBMCs, taken after anti-PD-1 treatment. The receptors were gathered from a human donor with basal cell carcinoma.

J is TRBJ2-2 and V is TRBV30; D remains unclear. The length of the CDR3 is 14 residues. Germline V lookup: CDR1 GTSNPN, CDR2 SVGIG (reference sequence). Trimming took 3 bases from V and 4 from J, leaving 12 bases between them. CDR3 in DNA: TGTGCCTGGAGACAGACGATGGTCACCGGGGAGCTGTTTTTT. Protein sequence: CAWRQTMVTGELFF.

V gene TRBV6-1 combines with J gene TRBJ1-4; 7 bases map to TRBD1. The CDR3 length is 17 residues. V shed 4 bases and J 0 bases; nucleotides not matched to a gene: 8. CDR1 is MNHNS, CDR2 SASEGT, per germline. The chain's CDR3 is CASSGSFQGATNEKLFF. The CDR3 DNA reads TGTGCCAGCAGTGGTTCGTTCCAGGGGGCAACTAATGAAAAACTGTTTTTT.

The rearrangement joins TRBV4-1 to TRBJ2-7; 9 positions agree with TRBD1. The CDR3 extends over 14 amino acids. The germline V gene has CDR1 MGHRA and CDR2 YSYEKL. V trimming: 0 bases; J trimming: 7 bases; junction bases outside the gene matches: 4. CDR3 sequence reads: CASSQDTGGREQYF. The CDR3, as DNA: TGCGCCAGCAGCCAAGATACAGGGGGCAGGGAGCAGTACTTC.

The rearrangement links TRBV9 to TRBJ2-3; 10 bases are shared with TRBD2. Germline values: CDR1 SGDLS, CDR2 YYNGEE. This CDR3 comprises 16 residues. Germline trimming cut 4 bases from V and 2 bases from J; bases unmatched to any gene: 7. The chain's CDR3 is CASSPETSGYTDTQYF. The CDR3 DNA reads as TGTGCCAGCAGCCCAGAGACTAGCGGGTACACAGATACGCAGTATTTT.

This clone appeared once. The chain recombines TRBV11-3 with TRBJ1-1; D possibly corresponds to TRBD1 (6 bases). The CDR3 has 14 residues. The ends were cut back, 6 bases at V and 0 bases at J, with 11 bases in the middle. Looked up from germline, CDR1 is SGHNT and CDR2 is YENEEA. The CDR3 reads CASSLGQLNTEAFF. The CDR3 bases are TGTGCCAGCAGTCTCGGACAGCTGAACACTGAAGCTTTCTTT.

The rearrangement uses TRBV6-1 and TRBJ1-3, with D perhaps TRBD1 (5 bases). Per the germline V gene, CDR1 is MNHNS and CDR2 is SASEGT. V lost 4 bases to trimming and J lost 9 bases, with 25 bases between them. This CDR3 is 17 amino acids long. The CDR3 sequence is CASSGGRLDVPGGTIYF. The CDR3 DNA reads TGTGCCAGCAGTGGGGGCCGTCTAGATGTTCCCGGAGGCACCATATATTTT.

The chain joins TRBV7-8 to TRBJ1-2, with a weak D call TRBD1 (5 bases). Germline V CDR1 and CDR2: SGHVS, FQNEAQ. Trimming took 2 bases from V and 7 from J, leaving 14 bases between them. The CDR3 contains 14 residues. CDR3 nucleotide sequence: TGTGCCAGCAGCTTACAGAGGGGTATGTCTGGCTACACCTTC. Its translation: CASSLQRGMSGYTF.

This clone was counted a single time. The genes are TRBV11-3 and TRBJ2-1, with D unresolved. The germline CDR1 and CDR2 sequences are SGHNT and YENEEA. The CDR3 extends over 15 amino acids. V gave up 0 bases and J gave up 4 bases, with 10 bases separating them. The CDR3 nucleotides are TGTGCCAGCAGCTTAGATGGGCGGTCATACAATGAGCAGTTCTTC. This encodes CASSLDGRSYNEQFF.

V is TRBV30 and J is TRBJ1-3; 9 nucleotides align to TRBD1. Looked up from germline, CDR1 is GTSNPN and CDR2 is SVGIG (reference sequence). CDR3 size: 16 residues. V was pared by 3 bases and J by 4 bases, with 10 bases of the junction left unmatched. CDR3 region: CAWRETQGAQGNTIYF. CDR3 bases: TGTGCCTGGAGGGAAACACAGGGGGCGCAGGGAAACACCATATATTTT.

This chain uses TRBV5-4 with TRBJ2-2; TRBD2 matches 10 bases. Germline V gene data show CDR1 as SGHNT and CDR2 as YYREEE (reference sequence). V lost 1 base, J lost 1 base, and 1 base stayed unmatched. This CDR3 is 16 amino acids long. CDR3 residues: CASSLRLAGNTGELFF. The CDR3 nucleotides are TGTGCCAGCAGCTTGAGACTAGCGGGGAACACCGGGGAGCTGTTTTTT.

This clone was picked up a small number of times. The genes are TRBV27 and TRBJ1-6; 7 bases match TRBD1. Germline CDR1 reads MNHEY; CDR2 reads SMNVEV (reference sequence). V trimming: 5 bases; J trimming: 3 bases; junction bases outside the gene matches: 4. The CDR3 sequence is 15 residues long. The CDR3, as DNA: TGTGCCAGCAGTCTGGGACAGAACTATAATTCACCCCTCCACTTT. Translated, it gives CASSLGQNYNSPLHF.

The chain is built from TRBV10-3 and TRBJ1-1; TRBD1 agrees at 10 bases. The CDR3 has 14 residues. Germline lookup yields CDR1 ENHRY and CDR2 SYGVKD. Germline trimming cut 6 bases from V and 5 bases from J; bases unmatched to any gene: 6. DNA of the CDR3: TGTGCCATCAGGTCGTGGACAGGGGGAACTGAAGCTTTCTTT. Its protein is CAIRSWTGGTEAFF.

In its sample, this clone was seen once. The V and J genes are TRBV12-5 and TRBJ2-1; 9 nucleotides agree with TRBD2. This CDR3 has 19 residues. The V and J ends lost 0 bases and 4 bases, in that order; junction bases with no gene match: 13. Germline V gene sequence: CDR1 LGHNT, CDR2 FRNRAP. The CDR3, as DNA: TGTGCTAGTGGTTTGGTAGGGCTAGCGGGGCCAAATAGGTACAATGAGCAGTTCTTC. Its translation is CASGLVGLAGPNRYNEQFF.

This chain joins TRBV5-1 and TRBJ1-1; tentative D call: TRBD1 (5 bases). Germline CDR1 reads SGHRS; CDR2 reads YFSETQ. V was pared by 0 bases and J by 2 bases, with 17 bases between. This CDR3 spans 17 amino acids. CDR3 protein: CASSLEGNGARNTEAFF. DNA for the CDR3: TGCGCCAGCAGCTTGGAGGGGAATGGGGCCCGAAACACTGAAGCTTTCTTT.

In its sample, this clone was seen once. The chain uses TRBV13 and TRBJ2-7, with D tentatively TRBD2 (5 bases). CDR3 length: 14 amino acids. CDR1 and CDR2 from the germline V gene are PRHDT and FYEKMQ (reference sequence). Trimming cost V 0 bases and J 4 bases, with 10 bases left between them. The CDR3 nucleotides are TGTGCCAGCAGCTTAGGCCAACGAGGGTACGAGCAGTACTTC. Translation: CASSLGQRGYEQYF.

This clone was counted a single time. This chain links TRBV19 with TRBJ2-5; D is perhaps TRBD2 (6 bases). The CDR3 has 13 residues. Germline CDR1 reads LNHDA; CDR2 reads SQIVND (reference sequence). Trimming removed 5 bases from V and 5 bases from J, with 12 bases in between. The CDR3 reads CASSSRGWETQYF. CDR3 nucleotides: TGTGCCAGTAGTTCCCGGGGGTGGGAGACCCAGTACTTC.

Only one count was recorded for this clone. This chain joins TRBV6-5 and TRBJ1-2; D might be TRBD1 (6 bases). The CDR3 extends over 14 amino acids. Deletions cut 5 bases from V and 6 bases from J, with 16 bases between. The V gene's germline CDR1 is MNHEY and CDR2 SVGAGI. The CDR3 sequence: CASSTQLQGNGYTF. CDR3 bases: TGTGCCAGCAGTACCCAGTTACAGGGTAATGGCTACACCTTC.

This chain joins TRBV4-1 and TRBJ2-7; 10 bases are shared with TRBD2. CDR1 is MGHRA, CDR2 YSYEKL, per germline. This CDR3 contains 16 residues. The junction had 8 bases not matched to a gene; V was cut back by 4 bases and J by 2 bases. The CDR3 here is CASSLLAGVMTYEQYF. The CDR3 DNA follows: TGCGCCAGCAGCCTGCTAGCGGGGGTGATGACCTACGAGCAGTACTTC.

This rearrangement joins TRBV19 to TRBJ1-1; D is possibly TRBD1 (5 bases). With 0 bases removed from V and 10 bases from J, the gap between germline ends came to 15 bases. The CDR3 length is 14 residues. Per the germline V gene, CDR1 is LNHDA and CDR2 is SQIVND (reference sequence). CDR3 amino acids: CASSIEPGNGGAFF. DNA of the CDR3: TGTGCCAGTAGTATAGAACCTGGAAACGGGGGAGCTTTCTTT.

The chain joins TRBV6-6 to TRBJ2-3; unclear D gene. The CDR3 length is 14 residues. V shed 0 bases and J shed 4 bases, with 8 bases lying between them. The germline V gene encodes CDR1 MNHNY and CDR2 SVGAGI (reference sequence). The DNA of the CDR3 is TGTGCCAGCAGTTACTCTATTTTCTCAGATACGCAGTATTTT. It encodes CASSYSIFSDTQYF.

The sample holds one count of this clone. This rearrangement joins TRBV6-2 or TRBV6-3 to TRBJ2-5, with 9 bases matching TRBD2. The junction had 8 bases not matched to a gene; V was cut back by 0 bases and J by 0 bases. Germline assignment: CDR1 MNHEY and CDR2 SVGEGT. The CDR3 contains 18 residues. The CDR3 DNA reads TGTGCCAGCAGTTACTCTATTACGGTAGCGGGGGACCAAGAGACCCAGTACTTC. Translating gives CASSYSITVAGDQETQYF.

This clone was recorded once. The rearrangement uses TRBV11-3 and TRBJ2-3, with 11 nucleotides matching TRBD2. Germline V CDR1 and CDR2: SGHNT, YENEEA. V was pared by 2 bases and J by 5 bases, with 12 bases of the junction left unmatched. CDR3 length equals 18 residues. The CDR3 is CASSLTVVAGGQGDTQYF. For the CDR3, the DNA is TGTGCCAGCAGCTTAACGGTAGTAGCGGGGGGGCAGGGAGATACGCAGTATTTT.

J is TRBJ1-2 and V is TRBV18, with D unclear. The V gene's germline CDR1 is KGHSH and CDR2 LQKENI. The V gene lost 2 bases and the J gene lost 0 bases, with 13 bases spanning the gap. The CDR3 loop spans 16 amino acids. The CDR3 DNA reads TGTGCCAGCTCACCAAACCGGGGTACCGCTAACTATGGCTACACCTTC. Its translation is CASSPNRGTANYGYTF.

The V and J genes are TRBV2 and TRBJ2-7, with 10 nucleotides matching TRBD1. The length of the CDR3 is 14 residues. V shed 7 bases, J shed 5 bases, and the junction held 8 bases outside the gene matches. Germline CDR1 reads SNHLY; CDR2 reads FYNNEI. The CDR3 here is CASTRDRGIHEQYF. In DNA, the CDR3 is TGTGCCAGCACCCGGGACAGGGGTATCCACGAGCAGTACTTC.

The CDR3 is CASSLDSFYGYTF. The CDR3, as DNA: TGTGCCAGCAGTTTAGACAGCTTCTATGGCTACACCTTC. V and J are TRBV12-3 or TRBV12-4 and TRBJ1-2; D remains unclear. V lost 1 base, J lost 4 bases, and 7 bases lay in between. The CDR3 is made up of 13 amino acids.

The chain uses TRBV5-6 and TRBJ1-1, with D uncertain. CDR1 is SGHDT, CDR2 YYEEEE, per germline. The V end was cut by 0 bases, the J end by 0 bases, with 12 bases between. The CDR3 runs 16 residues. This chain's CDR3 is CASSLALGVVNTEAFF. The CDR3 DNA is TGTGCCAGCAGCTTGGCCTTAGGTGTGGTGAACACTGAAGCTTTCTTT. The full variable domain, completed using reference TRBV5-6 and TRBJ1-1, is DAGVTQSPTHLIKTRGQQVTLRCSPKSGHDTVSWYQQALGQGPQFIFQYYEEEERQRGNFPDRFSGHQFPNYSSELNVNALLLGDSALYLCASSLALGVVNTEAFFGQGTRLTVV.

The chain is built from TRBV5-1 and TRBJ2-1, with a weak D call TRBD1 (5 bases). CDR3 length equals 14 residues. The V end lost 0 bases, the J end lost 3 bases, and 7 bases lay between the germline ends. Germline assignment: CDR1 SGHRS and CDR2 YFSETQ. CDR3 residues: CASSLGQNYNEQFF. Written as DNA, the CDR3 is TGCGCCAGCAGCTTGGGACAGAACTACAATGAGCAGTTCTTC.

The V call is TRBV7-6, the J call TRBJ1-1; the D is unclear. The CDR3 runs 14 residues. Germline V gene sequence: CDR1 SGHVS, CDR2 FNYEAQ. The V end lost 7 bases, the J end lost 2 bases, and 14 bases lay between the germline ends. In DNA form, the CDR3 reads TGTGCCAGCACCCAGCCCATGGGAAACACTGAAGCTTTCTTT. This codes for CASTQPMGNTEAFF.

This clone was seen a handful of times. This chain uses TRBV6-1 with TRBJ2-1; tentatively, D is TRBD2 (6 bases). Germline CDR1 and CDR2: MNHNS and SASEGT. Trimming stripped 2 bases from V and 7 bases from J, with 15 bases between. The CDR3 has 15 amino acids. The CDR3 DNA reads TGTGCCAGCAGTGAATCCCCTTCGGAGGGGAATGAGCAGTTCTTC. Protein sequence: CASSESPSEGNEQFF.

The chain is built from TRBV7-2 and TRBJ1-1; no clear D. V was cut by 5 bases and J by 3 bases, with 13 bases left in between. Germline CDR1 SGHTA, CDR2 FQGNSA. The CDR3 covers 14 residues. The CDR3 bases are TGTGCCAGCAGCCCCGGGCCAGGTCACACTGAAGCTTTCTTT. It is translated as CASSPGPGHTEAFF.